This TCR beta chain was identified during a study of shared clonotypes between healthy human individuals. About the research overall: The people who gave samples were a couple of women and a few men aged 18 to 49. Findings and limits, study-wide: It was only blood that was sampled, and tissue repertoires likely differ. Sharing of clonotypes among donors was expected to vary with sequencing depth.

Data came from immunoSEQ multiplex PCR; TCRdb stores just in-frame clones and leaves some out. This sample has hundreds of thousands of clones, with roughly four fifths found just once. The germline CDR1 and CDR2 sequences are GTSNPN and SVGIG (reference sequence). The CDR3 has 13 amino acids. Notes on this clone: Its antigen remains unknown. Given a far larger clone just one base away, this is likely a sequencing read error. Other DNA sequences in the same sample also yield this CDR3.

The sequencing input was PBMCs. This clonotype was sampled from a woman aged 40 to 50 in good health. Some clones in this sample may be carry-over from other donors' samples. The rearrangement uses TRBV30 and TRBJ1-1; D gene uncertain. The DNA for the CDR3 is TGTGCCTGGGAGGGAAACATGAACACTGAGGCTTTCTTT. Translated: CAWEGNMNTEAFF. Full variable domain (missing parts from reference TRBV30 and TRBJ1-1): SQTIHQWPATLVQPVGSPLSLECTVEGTSNPNLYWYRQAAGRGLQLLFYSVGIGQISSEVPQNLSASRPQDRQFILSSKKLLLSDSGFYLCAWEGNMNTEAFFGQGTRLTVV.